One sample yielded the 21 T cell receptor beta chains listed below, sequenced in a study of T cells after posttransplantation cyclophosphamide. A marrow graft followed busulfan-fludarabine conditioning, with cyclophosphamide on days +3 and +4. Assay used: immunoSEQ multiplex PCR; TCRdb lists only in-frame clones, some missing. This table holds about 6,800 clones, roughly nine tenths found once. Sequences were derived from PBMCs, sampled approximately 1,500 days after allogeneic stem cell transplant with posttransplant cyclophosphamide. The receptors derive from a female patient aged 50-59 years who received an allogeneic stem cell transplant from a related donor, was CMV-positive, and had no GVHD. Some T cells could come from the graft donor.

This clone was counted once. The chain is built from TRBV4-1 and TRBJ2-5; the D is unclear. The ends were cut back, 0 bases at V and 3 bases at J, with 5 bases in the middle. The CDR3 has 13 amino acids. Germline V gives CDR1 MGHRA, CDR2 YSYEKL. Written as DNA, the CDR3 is TGCGCCAGCAGCCAAGACCCGGAAGAGACCCAGTACTTC. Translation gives CASSQDPEETQYF.

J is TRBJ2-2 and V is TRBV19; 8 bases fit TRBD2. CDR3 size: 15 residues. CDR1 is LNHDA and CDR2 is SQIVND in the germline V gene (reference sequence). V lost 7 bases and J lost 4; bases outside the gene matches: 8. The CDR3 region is CASTTGLGSTGELFF. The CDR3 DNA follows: TGTGCCAGTACTACGGGACTAGGCTCCACCGGGGAGCTGTTTTTT.

CDR3 DNA: TGTGCCAGCAGTTCCCAACAGGAGGGAAGGTTGGGGCAGTACTTC. This codes for CASSSQQEGRLGQYF. The rearrangement uses TRBV28 and TRBJ2-7; tentatively, D is TRBD2 (6 bases). The V end lost 4 bases, the J end lost 9 bases, and 22 bases lay between the germline ends. This CDR3 has 15 residues. Germline V CDR1 and CDR2: MDHEN, SYDVKM.

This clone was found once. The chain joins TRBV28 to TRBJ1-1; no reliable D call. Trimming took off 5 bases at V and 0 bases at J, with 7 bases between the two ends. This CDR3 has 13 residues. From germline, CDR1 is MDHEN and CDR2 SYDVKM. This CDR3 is CASSQVVNTEAFF. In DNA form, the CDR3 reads TGTGCCAGCAGTCAGGTGGTGAACACTGAAGCTTTCTTT.

This CDR3 is CASSMTGRAGELFF. For the CDR3, the DNA is TGTGCCAGTAGTATGACAGGGCGGGCCGGGGAGCTGTTTTTT. This rearrangement joins TRBV19 to TRBJ2-2; TRBD1 aligns across 7 bases. The germline V gene encodes CDR1 LNHDA and CDR2 SQIVND (reference sequence). This CDR3 contains 14 residues. Trimming at V came to 3 bases and at J to 6 bases, leaving 4 bases not matched to a gene.

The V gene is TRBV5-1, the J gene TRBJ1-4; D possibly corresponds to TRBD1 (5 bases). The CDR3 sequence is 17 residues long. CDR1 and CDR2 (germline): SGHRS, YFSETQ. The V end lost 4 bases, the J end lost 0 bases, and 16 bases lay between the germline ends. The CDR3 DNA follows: TGCGCCAGCAGCCAAGGCAGGGCGAGAACAACTAATGAAAAACTGTTTTTT. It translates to CASSQGRARTTNEKLFF.

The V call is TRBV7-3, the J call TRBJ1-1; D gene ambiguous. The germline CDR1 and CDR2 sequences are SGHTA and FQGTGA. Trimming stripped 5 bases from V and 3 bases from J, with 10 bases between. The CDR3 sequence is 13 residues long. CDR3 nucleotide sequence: TGTGCCAGCAGCCGGAGTGCCGACACTGAAGCTTTCTTT. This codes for CASSRSADTEAFF. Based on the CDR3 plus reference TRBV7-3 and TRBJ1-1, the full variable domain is GAGVSQTPSNKVTEKGKYVELRCDPISGHTALYWYRQSLGQGPEFLIYFQGTGAADDSGLPNDRFFAVRPEGSVSTLKIQRTERGDSAVYLCASSRSADTEAFFGQGTRLTVV.

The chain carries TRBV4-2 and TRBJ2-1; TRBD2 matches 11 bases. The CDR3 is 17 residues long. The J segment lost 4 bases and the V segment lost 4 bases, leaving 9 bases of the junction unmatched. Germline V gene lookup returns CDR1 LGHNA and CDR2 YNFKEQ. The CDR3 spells CASSPGVSGGAYNEQFF. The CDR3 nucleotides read TGTGCCAGCAGCCCCGGTGTTAGCGGGGGGGCATACAATGAGCAGTTCTTC.

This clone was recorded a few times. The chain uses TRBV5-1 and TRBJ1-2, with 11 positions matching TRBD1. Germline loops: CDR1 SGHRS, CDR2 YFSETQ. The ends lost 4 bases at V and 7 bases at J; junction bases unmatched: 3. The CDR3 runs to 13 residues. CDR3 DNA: TGCGCCAGCAGCCCGGGACAGGGGGTTGGCTACACCTTC. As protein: CASSPGQGVGYTF.

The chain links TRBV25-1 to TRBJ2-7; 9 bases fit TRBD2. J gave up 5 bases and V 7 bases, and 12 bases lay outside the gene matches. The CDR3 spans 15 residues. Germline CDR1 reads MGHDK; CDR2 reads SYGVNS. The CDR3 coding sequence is TGTGCCAGCACCCCCTCTAGCGGGACGAACGACGAGCAGTACTTC. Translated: CASTPSSGTNDEQYF.

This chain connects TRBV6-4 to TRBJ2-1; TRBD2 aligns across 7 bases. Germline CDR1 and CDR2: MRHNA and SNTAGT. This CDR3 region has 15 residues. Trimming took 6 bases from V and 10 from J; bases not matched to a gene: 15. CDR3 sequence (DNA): TGTGCCAGCAGCGCAAGACTAGCCCTGGGAGTCGAGCAGTTCTTC. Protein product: CASSARLALGVEQFF.

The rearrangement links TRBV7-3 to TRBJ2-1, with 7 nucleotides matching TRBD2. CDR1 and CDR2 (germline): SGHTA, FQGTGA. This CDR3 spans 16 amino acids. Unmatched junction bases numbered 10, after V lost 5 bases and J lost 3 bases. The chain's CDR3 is CASSRDDGRLYNEQFF. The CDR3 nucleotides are TGTGCCAGCAGCCGGGACGACGGGAGGCTCTACAATGAGCAGTTCTTC.

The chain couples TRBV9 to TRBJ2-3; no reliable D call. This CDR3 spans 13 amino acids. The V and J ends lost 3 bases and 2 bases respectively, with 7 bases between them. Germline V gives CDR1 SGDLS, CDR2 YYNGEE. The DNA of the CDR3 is TGTGCCAGCAGCGGCAGATACACAGATACGCAGTATTTT. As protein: CASSGRYTDTQYF. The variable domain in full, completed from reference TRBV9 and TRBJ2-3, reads DSGVTQTPKHLITATGQRVTLRCSPRSGDLSVYWYQQSLDQGLQFLIQYYNGEERAKGNILERFSAQQFPDLHSELNLSSLELGDSALYFCASSGRYTDTQYFGPGTRLTVL.

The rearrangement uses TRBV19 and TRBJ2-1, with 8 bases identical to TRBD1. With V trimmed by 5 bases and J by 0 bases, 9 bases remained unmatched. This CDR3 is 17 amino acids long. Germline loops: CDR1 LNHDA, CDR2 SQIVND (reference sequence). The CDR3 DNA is TGTGCCAGTAGTCCTAACAGGGGGATTAGCTCCTACAATGAGCAGTTCTTC. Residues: CASSPNRGISSYNEQFF.

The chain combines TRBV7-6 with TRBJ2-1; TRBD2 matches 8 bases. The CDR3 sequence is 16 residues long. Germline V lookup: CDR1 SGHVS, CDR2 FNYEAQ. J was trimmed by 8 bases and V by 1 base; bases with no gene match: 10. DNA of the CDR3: TGTGCCAGCAGCTTAGAGGGACTAGAGGGGAGCCATGAGCAGTTCTTC. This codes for CASSLEGLEGSHEQFF.

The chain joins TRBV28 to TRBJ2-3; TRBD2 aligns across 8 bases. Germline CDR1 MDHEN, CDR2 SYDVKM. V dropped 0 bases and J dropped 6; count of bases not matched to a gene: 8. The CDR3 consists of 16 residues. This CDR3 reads CASSLWGAGEDDTQYF. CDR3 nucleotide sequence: TGTGCCAGCAGTTTATGGGGAGCGGGAGAGGACGATACGCAGTATTTT.

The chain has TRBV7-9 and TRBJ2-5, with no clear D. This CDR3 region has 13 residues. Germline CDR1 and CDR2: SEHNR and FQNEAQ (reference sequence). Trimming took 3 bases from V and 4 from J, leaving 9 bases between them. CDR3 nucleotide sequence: TGTGCCAGCAGCTTTGACACGAGAGAGACCCAGTACTTC. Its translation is CASSFDTRETQYF. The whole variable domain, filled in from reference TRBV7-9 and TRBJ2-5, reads DTGVSQNPRHKITKRGQNVTFRCDPISEHNRLYWYRQTLGQGPEFLTYFQNEAQLEKSRLLSDRFSAERPKGSFSTLEIQRTEQGDSAMYLCASSFDTRETQYFGPGTRLLVL.

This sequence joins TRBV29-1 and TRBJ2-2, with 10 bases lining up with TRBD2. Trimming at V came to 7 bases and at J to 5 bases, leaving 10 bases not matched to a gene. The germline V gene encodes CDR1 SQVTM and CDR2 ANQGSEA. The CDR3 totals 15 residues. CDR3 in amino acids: CSATRTSGVTGELFF. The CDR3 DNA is TGCAGCGCTACCCGGACTAGCGGTGTTACCGGGGAGCTGTTTTTT.

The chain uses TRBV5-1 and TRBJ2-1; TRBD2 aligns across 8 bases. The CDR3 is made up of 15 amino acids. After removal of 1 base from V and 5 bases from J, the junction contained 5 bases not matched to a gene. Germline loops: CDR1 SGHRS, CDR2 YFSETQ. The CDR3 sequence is CASSLKLAANNEQFF. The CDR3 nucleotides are TGCGCCAGCAGCTTGAAACTAGCGGCCAACAATGAGCAGTTCTTC.

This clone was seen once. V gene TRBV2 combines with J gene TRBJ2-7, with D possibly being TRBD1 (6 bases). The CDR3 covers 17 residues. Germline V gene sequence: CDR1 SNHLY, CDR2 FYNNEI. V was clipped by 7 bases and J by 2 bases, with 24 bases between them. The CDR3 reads CASIAAVMQGRPYEQYF. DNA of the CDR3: TGTGCCAGCATCGCTGCTGTCATGCAGGGGCGGCCCTACGAGCAGTACTTC.

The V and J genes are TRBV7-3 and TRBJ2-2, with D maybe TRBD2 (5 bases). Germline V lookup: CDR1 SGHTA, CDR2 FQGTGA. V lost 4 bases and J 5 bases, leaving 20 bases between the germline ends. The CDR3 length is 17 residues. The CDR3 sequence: CASSSQPGLLQTGELFF. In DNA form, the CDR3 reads TGTGCCAGCAGCTCCCAACCCGGACTTCTCCAAACCGGGGAGCTGTTTTTT.